These T cell receptor beta chains were read from a single sample in a study of response to subunit inactivated influenza vaccine. TCRdb recomputed calls from the RT-PCR reads with MiXCR, one row per CDR3 protein. The data contain around 580,000 distinct CDR3 sequences, around 11% of them singletons. The material sequenced was PBMCs from blood, taken on the day of vaccination. The receptors come from a man aged 50 to 60 who received an inactivated influenza vaccine. CDR3s include the opening cysteine and the closing phenylalanine or tryptophan. The order of the fields is D gene, clone size, V gene, J gene, CDR3 DNA, CDR3 protein. A D gene is named only where the DNA matches it firmly. The listing skips clone size in some rows; elsewhere it reads once, few, many or a size class.

>-|many|TRBV3-1|TRBJ2-1
TGTGCCAGCAGCCACCGTTTTGTAGGGGCAAATGAGCAGTTCTTC
CASSHRFVGANEQFF
>-|many|TRBV28|TRBJ2-1
TGTGCCAGCAGATCGGGGGCGGGCTACAATGAGCAGTTCTTC
CASRSGAGYNEQFF
>-|-|TRBV2|TRBJ1-2
TGTGCCAGCTGGGGGGATGGCTACACCTTC
CASWGDGYTF
>TRBD2|few|TRBV19|TRBJ2-3
TGTGCCAGTAGACCGGGACTAGGGGGATTAGGCGGTCGCACAGATACGCAGTATTTT
CASRPGLGGLGGRTDTQYF
>TRBD1|-|TRBV12-3/TRBV12-4|TRBJ2-3
TGTGCCAGCAGAAAGGGACAGAACCCTACAGATACGCAGTATTTT
CASRKGQNPTDTQYF
>-|-|TRBV2|TRBJ2-7
TGTGCCAGCAGTGAAGCTCCCAGGACCTACGAGCAGTACTTC
CASSEAPRTYEQYF
>-|few|TRBV12-3/TRBV12-4|TRBJ2-7
TGTGCCAGCAGCCCGATTCCGGGCCCCGTCCCGGGGGAGCAGTACTTC
CASSPIPGPVPGEQYF
>TRBD1|few|TRBV11-1|TRBJ2-7
TGTGCCAGCAGCCACTCAATGGTTAGGCAGGGGGCATCCTACGAGCAGTACTTC
CASSHSMVRQGASYEQYF
>-|many|TRBV3-1|TRBJ2-3
TGTGCCAGCAGCCAAGTGAGAGATACGCAGTATTTT
CASSQVRDTQYF
>TRBD1|few|TRBV4-2|TRBJ2-7
TGTGCCAGCAGCCAACTCCCAGGACAGGGATCCTACGAGCAGTACTTC
CASSQLPGQGSYEQYF
>-|-|TRBV9|TRBJ1-5
TGTGCCAGCAGTTTCGGGGTCGGTGATAGCAATCAGCCCCAGCATTTT
CASSFGVGDSNQPQHF
>-|many|TRBV5-1|TRBJ2-5
TGCGCCAGCAGCCTGCTCTCCGGGGAGACCCAGTACTTC
CASSLLSGETQYF
>TRBD2|-|TRBV28|TRBJ2-3
TGTGCCAGCAGTTTACTTCACACTAGCGGGGGGACGGGGGATACGCAGTATTTT
CASSLLHTSGGTGDTQYF
>-|few|TRBV18|TRBJ2-7
TGTGCCAGCTCCCTCGCAGAGGCAACGCGGGAGCAGTACTTC
CASSLAEATREQYF
>TRBD2|few|TRBV20-1|TRBJ2-1
TGCAGTGCTAGAAGCCTAGCGGGATTGTATGAGCAGTTCTTC
CSARSLAGLYEQFF
>TRBD2|few|TRBV20-1|TRBJ2-7
TGCAGTGCTTCAGCGGGAGGGCCGGGCGAGCAGTACTTC
CSASAGGPGEQYF
>-|-|TRBV20-1|TRBJ2-3
TGCAGTGCTAGATCCGTAGATGGGGGGAGAAGCACAGATACGCAGTATTTT
CSARSVDGGRSTDTQYF